This TCR beta chain was sequenced in a study of early T cells in non-severe SARS-CoV-2 infection. Unique molecular identifiers (one per individual cDNA molecule) were attached. A single record per CDR3 protein comes from TCRdb applying MiXCR to the 5' RACE reads. Found here are around 98,000 distinct CDR3 sequences, roughly 11% of them singletons; the top ten hold 5.1%. The sample holds a few counts of this clonotype. V lost 0 bases, J lost 4 bases, and 8 bases stayed unmatched. CDR1 and CDR2 (germline): MNHNY, SVGAGI (reference sequence). CDR3 length: 17 residues. The source is an adult who was a healthcare worker with PCR-confirmed SARS-CoV-2 infection or an uninfected control (not recorded which). The sample taken for sequencing was whole blood. This sequence joins TRBV6-6 and TRBJ1-5, with TRBD1 identical over 8 bases. CDR3 sequence: CASSYSQKGQGNQPQHF. CDR3 bases: TGTGCCAGCAGTTACTCACAGAAAGGACAGGGAAATCAGCCCCAGCATTTT.